This record covers a single TCR beta chain. Its antigen remains unknown. The time point here: peripheral blood 6 weeks after treatment start. The patients had locally advanced or metastatic urothelial carcinoma. The CDR3 extends over 11 amino acids. Trimming left V 5 bases short and J 10 bases short, with 11 bases between. Germline-derived CDR1 and CDR2 are SGHRS and YFSETQ. This specimen belongs to a study of PD-L1 blockade in urothelial cancer. Across the study: After treatment start, blood was analyzed at 3 weeks (second dose) and at 6 weeks.

Clones were sequenced by immunoSEQ multiplex PCR, and TCRdb holds only the in-frame ones, with some missing. The sample has 100,000 to 150,000 clones, roughly 82% seen once. Overall study findings and caveats: When pretreatment blood TCR clonality was below the median, it predicted better survival.

This clonotype was sampled from a man over 45 with urothelial cancer. The chain is built from TRBV5-1 and TRBJ2-3, with D possibly matching TRBD2 (6 bases). Here the sequenced sample was PBMCs, taken around atezolizumab (anti-PD-L1) treatment. The CDR3 loop is CASSGDSPQYF. DNA for the CDR3: TGCGCCAGCAGTGGGGACTCGCCGCAGTATTTT.